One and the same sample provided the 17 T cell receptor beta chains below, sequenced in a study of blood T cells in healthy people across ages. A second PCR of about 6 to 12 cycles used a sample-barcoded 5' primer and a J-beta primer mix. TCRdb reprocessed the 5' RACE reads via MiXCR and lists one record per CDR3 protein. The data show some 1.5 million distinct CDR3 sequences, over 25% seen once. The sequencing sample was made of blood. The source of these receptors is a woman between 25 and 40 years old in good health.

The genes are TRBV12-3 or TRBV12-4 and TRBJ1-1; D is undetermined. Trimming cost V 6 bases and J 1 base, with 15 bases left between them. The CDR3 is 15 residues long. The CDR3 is CASSQTANPNTEAFF. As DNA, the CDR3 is TGTGCCAGCAGCCAAACTGCAAACCCGAACACTGAAGCTTTCTTT.

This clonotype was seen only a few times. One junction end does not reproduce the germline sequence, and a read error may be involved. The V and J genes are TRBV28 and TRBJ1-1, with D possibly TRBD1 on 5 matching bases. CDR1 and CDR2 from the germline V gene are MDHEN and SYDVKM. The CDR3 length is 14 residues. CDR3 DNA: TGTGCCAGCACCACCACGATCAGGGAAACTGGAGCTTTCTTT. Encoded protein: CASTTTIRETGAFF.

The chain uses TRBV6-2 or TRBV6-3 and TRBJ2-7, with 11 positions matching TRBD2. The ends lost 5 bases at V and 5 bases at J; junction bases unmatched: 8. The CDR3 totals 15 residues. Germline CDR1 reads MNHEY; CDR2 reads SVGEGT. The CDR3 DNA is TGTGCCAGCAGTATTCCGGGACTAGCGGCCCACGAGCAGTACTTC. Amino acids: CASSIPGLAAHEQYF.

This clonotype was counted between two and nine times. The CDR3 bases are TGTGCCAGCAGTTCTCAGGGACACTATGGCTACACCTTC. Protein sequence: CASSSQGHYGYTF. The V call is TRBV6-6, the J call TRBJ1-2; possibly TRBD1 for D (5 bases). V was trimmed by 4 bases and J by 3 bases, leaving 9 bases between them. The CDR3 is 13 residues long. Looked up from germline, CDR1 is MNHNY and CDR2 is SVGAGI (reference sequence).

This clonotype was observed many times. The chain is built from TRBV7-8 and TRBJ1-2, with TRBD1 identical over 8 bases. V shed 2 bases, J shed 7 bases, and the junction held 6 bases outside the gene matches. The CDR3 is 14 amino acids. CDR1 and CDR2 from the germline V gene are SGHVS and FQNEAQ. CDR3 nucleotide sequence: TGTGCCAGCAGCTTAATGGCAGGGGGCGGTGGCTACACCTTC. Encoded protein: CASSLMAGGGGYTF.

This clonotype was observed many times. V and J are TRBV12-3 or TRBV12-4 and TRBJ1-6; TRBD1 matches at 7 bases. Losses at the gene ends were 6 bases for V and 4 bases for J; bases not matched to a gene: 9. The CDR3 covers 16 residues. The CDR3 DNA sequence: TGTGCCAGCAGCCAAGGGGGCGGGATATATAATTCACCCCTCCACTTT. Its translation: CASSQGGGIYNSPLHF.

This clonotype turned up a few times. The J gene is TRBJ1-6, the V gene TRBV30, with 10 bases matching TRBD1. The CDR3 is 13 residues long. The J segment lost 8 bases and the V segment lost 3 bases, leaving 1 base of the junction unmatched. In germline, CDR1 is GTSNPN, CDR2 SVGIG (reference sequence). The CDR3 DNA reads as TGTGCCTGGAGGGGGACAGGGGATTCACCCCTCCACTTT. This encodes CAWRGTGDSPLHF.

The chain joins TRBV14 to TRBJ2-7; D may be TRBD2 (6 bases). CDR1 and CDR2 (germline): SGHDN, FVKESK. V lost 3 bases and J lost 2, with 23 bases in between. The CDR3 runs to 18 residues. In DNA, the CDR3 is TGTGCCAGCAGCCACCGACCCCGGACTACTATCTTTCCCTACGAGCAGTACTTC. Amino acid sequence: CASSHRPRTTIFPYEQYF.

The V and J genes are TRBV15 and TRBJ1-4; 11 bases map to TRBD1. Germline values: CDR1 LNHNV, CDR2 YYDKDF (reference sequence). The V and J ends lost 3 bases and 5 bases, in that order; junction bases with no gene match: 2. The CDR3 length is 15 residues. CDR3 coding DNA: TGTGCCACCAGCAGGGACAGGGGGCAGAATGAAAAACTGTTTTTT. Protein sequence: CATSRDRGQNEKLFF.

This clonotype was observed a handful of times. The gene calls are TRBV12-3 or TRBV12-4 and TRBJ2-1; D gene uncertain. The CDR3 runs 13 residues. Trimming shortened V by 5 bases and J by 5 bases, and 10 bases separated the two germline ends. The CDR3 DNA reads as TGTGCCAGCAGTCCCTACATAGACAATGAGCAGTTCTTC. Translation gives CASSPYIDNEQFF.

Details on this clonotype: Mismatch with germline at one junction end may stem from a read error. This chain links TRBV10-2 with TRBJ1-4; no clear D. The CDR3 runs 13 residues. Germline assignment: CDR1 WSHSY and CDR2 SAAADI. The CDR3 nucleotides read TGCGCCAACAGTGGGCAGTTAAATGAAAAACTGTTTTTT. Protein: CANSGQLNEKLFF.

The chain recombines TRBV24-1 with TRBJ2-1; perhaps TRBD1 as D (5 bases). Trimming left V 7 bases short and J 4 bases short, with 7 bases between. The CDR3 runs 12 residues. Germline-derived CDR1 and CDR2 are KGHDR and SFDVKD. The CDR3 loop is CATSQGYNEQFF. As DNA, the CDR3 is TGTGCCACCAGCCAGGGATACAATGAGCAGTTCTTC.

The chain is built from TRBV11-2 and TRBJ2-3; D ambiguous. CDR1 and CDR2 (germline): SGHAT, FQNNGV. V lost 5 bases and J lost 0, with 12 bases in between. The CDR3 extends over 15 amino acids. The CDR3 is CASSRTKASTDTQYF. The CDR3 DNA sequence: TGTGCCAGCAGCCGCACAAAGGCAAGCACAGATACGCAGTATTTT.

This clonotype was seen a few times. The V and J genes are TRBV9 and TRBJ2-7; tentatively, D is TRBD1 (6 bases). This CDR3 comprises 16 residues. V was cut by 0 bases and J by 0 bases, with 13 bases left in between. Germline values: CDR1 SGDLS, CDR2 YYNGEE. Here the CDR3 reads CASSVGMGDNSYEQYF. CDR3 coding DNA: TGTGCCAGCAGCGTAGGGATGGGGGACAACTCCTACGAGCAGTACTTC.

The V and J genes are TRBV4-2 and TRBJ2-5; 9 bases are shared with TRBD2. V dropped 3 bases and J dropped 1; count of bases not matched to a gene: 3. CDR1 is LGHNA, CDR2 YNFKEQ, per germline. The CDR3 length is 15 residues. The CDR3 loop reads CASSQKRGVQETQYF. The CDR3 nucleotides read TGTGCCAGCAGCCAGAAGCGGGGGGTCCAAGAGACCCAGTACTTC.

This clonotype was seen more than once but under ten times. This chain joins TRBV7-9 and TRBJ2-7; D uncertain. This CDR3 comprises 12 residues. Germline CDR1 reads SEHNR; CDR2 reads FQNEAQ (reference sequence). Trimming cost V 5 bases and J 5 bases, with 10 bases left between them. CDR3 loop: CASSIERNEQYF. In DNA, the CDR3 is TGTGCCAGCAGCATAGAACGGAACGAGCAGTACTTC.

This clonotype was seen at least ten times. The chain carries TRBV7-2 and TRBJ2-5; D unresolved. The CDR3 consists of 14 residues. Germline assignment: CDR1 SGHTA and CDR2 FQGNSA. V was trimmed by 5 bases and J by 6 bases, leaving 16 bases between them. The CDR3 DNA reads TGTGCCAGCAGCCTGGGAAGGGATGCAAAGACCCAGTACTTC. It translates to CASSLGRDAKTQYF.